The clone carrying this T cell receptor beta chain was counted a single time. Between the trimmed V and J ends, which lost 2 bases and 6 bases, there was a span of 7 bases. Looked up from germline, CDR1 is SGHKS and CDR2 is YYEKEE (reference sequence). The CDR3 is 12 residues long. This sample is part of a study of shared clonotypes between healthy human individuals. Sorted-subset replicate PCRs used about 0.2 ug DNA, some 31,000 T cell genomes. How the authors handled the data: Without quality scores, immunoSEQ junctional reads could not be filtered like full-length reads. The data were produced by immunoSEQ multiplex PCR, yet TCRdb's version contains in-frame clones alone and is incomplete. Clone size and the V and J calls come from that table; the DNA yielded D and trimming. The sample records approximately 1.4 million clones, nearly 99% being singletons.

The V and J genes are TRBV5-5 and TRBJ2-3; D gene ambiguous. This receptor was identified in a man aged 25-45 years in good health. The material sequenced was naive CD4+ T cells sorted from blood. Subset defined: CD45RA+ positively selected. CDR3: CASSFDWDTQYF. CDR3 DNA: TGTGCCAGCAGCTTCGACTGGGATACGCAGTATTTT.